This T cell receptor beta chain was identified in a study of blood T cell repertoires in COVID-19. Libraries were prepared by immunoSEQ multiplex PCR; TCRdb keeps only in-frame clonotypes and omits some of them. The profile shows some 200,000 clones, 80% to 85% of them singletons. Germline CDR1 and CDR2: MNHNS and SASEGT. This CDR3 spans 15 amino acids. V gave up 3 bases and J gave up 4 bases, with 15 bases separating them. The receptor was isolated from a woman younger than 45 who had recovered from COVID-19. This sequence joins TRBV6-1 and TRBJ1-2; D might be TRBD1 (5 bases). The sequenced material came from peripheral blood. CDR3 in DNA: TGTGCCAGCAGTGAGGGGACTGCCGGGACCTATGGCTACACCTTC. As protein: CASSEGTAGTYGYTF.